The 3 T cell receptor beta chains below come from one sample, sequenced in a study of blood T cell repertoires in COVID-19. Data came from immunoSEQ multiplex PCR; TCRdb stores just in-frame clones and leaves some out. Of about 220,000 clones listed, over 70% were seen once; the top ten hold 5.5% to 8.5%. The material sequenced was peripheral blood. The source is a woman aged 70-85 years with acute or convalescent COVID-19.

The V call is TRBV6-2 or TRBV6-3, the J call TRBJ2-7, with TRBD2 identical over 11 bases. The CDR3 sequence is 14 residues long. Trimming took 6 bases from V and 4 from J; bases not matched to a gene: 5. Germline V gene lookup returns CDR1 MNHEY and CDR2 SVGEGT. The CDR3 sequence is CASRPSGGTYEQYF. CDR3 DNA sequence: TGTGCCAGCAGGCCTAGCGGGGGGACTTACGAGCAGTACTTC.

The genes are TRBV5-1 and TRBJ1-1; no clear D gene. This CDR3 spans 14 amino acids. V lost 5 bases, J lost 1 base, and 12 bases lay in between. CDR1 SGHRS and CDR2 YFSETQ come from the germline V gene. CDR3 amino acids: CASSGGPTNTEAFF. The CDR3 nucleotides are TGCGCCAGCAGTGGCGGGCCAACGAACACTGAAGCTTTCTTT. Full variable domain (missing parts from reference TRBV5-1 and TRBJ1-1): KAGVTQTPRYLIKTRGQQVTLSCSPISGHRSVSWYQQTPGQGLQFLFEYFSETQRNKGNFPGRFSGRQFSNSRSEMNVSTLELGDSALYLCASSGGPTNTEAFFGQGTRLTVV.

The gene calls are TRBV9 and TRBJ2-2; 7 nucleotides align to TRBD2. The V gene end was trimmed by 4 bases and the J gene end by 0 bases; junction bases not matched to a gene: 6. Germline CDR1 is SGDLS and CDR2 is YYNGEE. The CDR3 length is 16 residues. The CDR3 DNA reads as TGTGCCAGCAGCCCTTGGGGGGGGGCGAACACCGGGGAGCTGTTTTTT. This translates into CASSPWGGANTGELFF.